This TCR beta chain emerged from a study of molecular identifiers for immune sequencing clone quantification. This clonotype has just a few counts. Each library that profiled naive CD8 cells came from roughly 20,000 to 1,000,000 sorted cells with 10%, 30% or 50% RNA. MiXCR was run by TCRdb on the PCR reads, yielding one entry per CDR3 protein. The table has approximately 97,000 distinct CDR3 sequences, around 30% seen once. Germline CDR1 and CDR2: LNHDA and SQIVND (reference sequence). CDR3 size: 15 residues. The V and J ends lost 3 bases and 2 bases respectively, with 11 bases between them. The specimen sequenced was naive CD8+ T cells from blood, with Jurkat cell RNA spiked in. Specified subset: FACS-sorted CD8+CD4-CCR7+CD45RA+ naive T cells. The rearrangement uses TRBV19 and TRBJ2-1, with a tentative D call TRBD2 (5 bases). The receptor's source is a human donor in good health. Some libraries in this study had Jurkat cell RNA spiked in. CDR3 coding DNA: TGTGCCAGTAGTATCCGGGGAAGCACCTACAATGAGCAGTTCTTC. It specifies CASSIRGSTYNEQFF.